These 5 T cell receptor beta chains were all obtained from the same sample, sequenced in a study of T cells in Graves' hyperthyroidism and ophthalmopathy. The source material, RNA transcripts, was used to amplify TCR beta CDR3 regions. The HTBI primer set was used in a first-round RT-PCR of the TCR CDR3. MiXCR, run by TCRdb on the multiplex PCR reads, gives a single entry per CDR3 protein. The table shows approximately 720,000 distinct CDR3 sequences, with roughly 20% occurring only once. Sequenced input: blood. Receptor source: a woman between 45 and 60 years old with Graves' hyperthyroidism that later progressed to Graves' ophthalmopathy.

The chain uses TRBV20-1 and TRBJ1-3; D is possibly TRBD1 (5 bases). The ends were cut back, 6 bases at V and 2 bases at J, with 8 bases in the middle. Looked up from germline, CDR1 is DFQATT and CDR2 is SNEGSKA (reference sequence). The CDR3 consists of 12 residues. CDR3 sequence reads: CSAGETGNTIYF. CDR3 in DNA: TGCAGTGCGGGGGAGACTGGAAACACCATATATTTT.

The chain carries TRBV29-1 and TRBJ1-3; D is undetermined. Germline CDR1 and CDR2: SQVTM and ANQGSEA. V dropped 0 bases and J dropped 0 bases, with 9 bases sitting between them. The CDR3 length is 15 residues. The CDR3 spells CSVEDVTLSGNTIYF. The CDR3 nucleotides read TGCAGCGTTGAAGACGTAACCCTCTCTGGAAACACCATATATTTT. Together with reference TRBV29-1 and TRBJ1-3, the CDR3 gives the full variable domain: SAVISQKPSRDICQRGTSLTIQCQVDSQVTMMFWYRQQPGQSLTLIATANQGSEATYESGFVIDKFPISRPNLTFSTLTVSNMSPEDSSIYLCSVEDVTLSGNTIYFGEGSWLTVV.

This chain joins TRBV6-4 and TRBJ2-2, with TRBD2 matching 9 bases. Germline CDR1 is MRHNA and CDR2 is SNTAGT. The CDR3 spans 14 residues. After removal of 6 bases from V and 3 bases from J, the junction contained 2 bases not matched to a gene. DNA for the CDR3: TGTGCCAGCAGATGGACTAGCGACACCGGGGAGCTGTTTTTT. Its protein is CASRWTSDTGELFF.

This rearrangement joins TRBV2 to TRBJ2-5; 11 nucleotides line up with TRBD2. The CDR3 consists of 18 residues. Trimming removed 5 bases from V and 1 base from J; junction bases left unmatched: 12. Germline CDR1 and CDR2: SNHLY and FYNNEI. CDR3 in DNA: TGTGCCAGCAGTCGAACGCCGGGACTAGCGGAACGCCAAGAGACCCAGTACTTC. Protein product: CASSRTPGLAERQETQYF. Together with reference TRBV2 and TRBJ2-5, the CDR3 gives the full variable domain: EPEVTQTPSHQVTQMGQEVILRCVPISNHLYFYWYRQILGQKVEFLVSFYNNEISEKSEIFDDQFSVERPDGSNFTLKIRSTKLEDSAMYFCASSRTPGLAERQETQYFGPGTRLLVL.

The V call is TRBV6-1, the J call TRBJ1-2, with D possibly matching TRBD1 (6 bases). The CDR3 consists of 13 residues. The germline gives CDR1 MNHNS, CDR2 SASEGT. Trimming shortened V by 6 bases and J by 8 bases, and 16 bases separated the two germline ends. The CDR3 DNA follows: TGTGCCAGCAGCCTTAACAGGGTCGAGGGCTACACCTTC. Amino acid sequence: CASSLNRVEGYTF.